Presented here are 8 T cell receptor beta chains from one specimen sequenced in a study of blood T cells in healthy people across ages. PCR was performed a second time for about 7 to 12 cycles using a sample-barcoded 5' primer and a J-beta primer mix. TCRdb reanalysed the 5' RACE reads using MiXCR and keeps one entry per CDR3 protein. Among hundreds of thousands of distinct CDR3 sequences listed, 45% to 65% were seen once. The sample comprised blood. The receptors here all came from a man between 60 and 75 years old in good health.

This sequence joins TRBV5-5 and TRBJ2-1; D not resolved. Germline V CDR1 and CDR2: SGHKS, YYEKEE (reference sequence). The length of the CDR3 is 14 residues. Trimming stripped 2 bases from V and 12 bases from J, with 18 bases between. This CDR3 is CASSLGSGQMRQFF. The DNA for the CDR3 is TGTGCCAGCAGCTTAGGGTCTGGGCAGATGAGGCAGTTCTTC.

V gene TRBV7-8 combines with J gene TRBJ2-7; TRBD2 matches at 11 bases. The closer fit of TRBJ2-5 to the DNA end suggests the J call may be wrong. The CDR3 runs 15 residues. Germline V gives CDR1 SGHVS, CDR2 FQNEAQ. The CDR3, as DNA: TGTGCCAGCAGCTTAAAAACTAGCGGGGGAGAGACCCAGTACTTC. It encodes CASSLKTSGGETQYF.

The V call is TRBV5-1, the J call TRBJ2-2; D unclear. This CDR3 spans 13 amino acids. CDR1 is SGHRS, CDR2 YFSETQ, per germline. V was shortened by 8 bases and J by 3 bases, with 11 bases between the two germline ends. CDR3 region: CARTIQDTGELFF. The CDR3 DNA sequence: TGCGCCAGGACCATACAAGACACCGGGGAGCTGTTTTTT.

This clonotype occurred a few times. The chain carries TRBV5-1 and TRBJ2-7, with 12 bases lining up with TRBD2. CDR1 is SGHRS, CDR2 YFSETQ, per germline. The CDR3 covers 16 residues. The V segment lost 2 bases and the J segment 2 bases; nucleotides outside the gene matches: 5. CDR3 DNA: TGCGCCAGCAGCTTTGCTCTAGCGGGGGGGACCTACGAGCAGTACTTC. Translated, it gives CASSFALAGGTYEQYF.

The chain uses TRBV15 and TRBJ2-7; D possibly uses TRBD1 or TRBD2 (5 bases each). Germline lookup yields CDR1 LNHNV and CDR2 YYDKDF (reference sequence). CDR3 size: 15 residues. V was shortened by 3 bases and J by 7 bases, with 19 bases between the two germline ends. For the CDR3, the DNA is TGTGCCACCAGCAGCCTAGGGACGGCCTTAGGAGAGCAGTACTTC. Amino acid sequence: CATSSLGTALGEQYF.

This chain uses TRBV6-1 with TRBJ2-7, with D possibly being TRBD2 (7 bases). CDR1 is MNHNS and CDR2 is SASEGT in the germline V gene. The CDR3 runs to 15 residues. Written as DNA, the CDR3 is TGTGCTTCTGGATGGAGGGGGGGCGTCTACAATGAGCAGTACTTC. This encodes CASGWRGGVYNEQYF.

This clonotype was seen only a few times. The chain uses TRBV5-8 and TRBJ2-1; 10 bases line up with TRBD2. This CDR3 has 16 residues. Trimming cost V 4 bases and J 9 bases; bases outside gene matches: 13. Germline loops: CDR1 SGHTS, CDR2 YDEGEE. CDR3 coding DNA: TGTGCCAGCAGCGGTTTCGGGAGCGGGGGGGCCGCTGAGCAGTTCTTC. This translates into CASSGFGSGGAAEQFF.

The gene calls are TRBV5-1 and TRBJ1-1; D is uncertain. CDR3 length: 15 residues. V was pared by 0 bases and J by 3 bases, with 12 bases between. Germline CDR1 and CDR2: SGHRS and YFSETQ. CDR3 nucleotide sequence: TGCGCCAGCAGCTTGGCCAGTTCGGGAGACACTGAAGCTTTCTTT. Translating it yields CASSLASSGDTEAFF.